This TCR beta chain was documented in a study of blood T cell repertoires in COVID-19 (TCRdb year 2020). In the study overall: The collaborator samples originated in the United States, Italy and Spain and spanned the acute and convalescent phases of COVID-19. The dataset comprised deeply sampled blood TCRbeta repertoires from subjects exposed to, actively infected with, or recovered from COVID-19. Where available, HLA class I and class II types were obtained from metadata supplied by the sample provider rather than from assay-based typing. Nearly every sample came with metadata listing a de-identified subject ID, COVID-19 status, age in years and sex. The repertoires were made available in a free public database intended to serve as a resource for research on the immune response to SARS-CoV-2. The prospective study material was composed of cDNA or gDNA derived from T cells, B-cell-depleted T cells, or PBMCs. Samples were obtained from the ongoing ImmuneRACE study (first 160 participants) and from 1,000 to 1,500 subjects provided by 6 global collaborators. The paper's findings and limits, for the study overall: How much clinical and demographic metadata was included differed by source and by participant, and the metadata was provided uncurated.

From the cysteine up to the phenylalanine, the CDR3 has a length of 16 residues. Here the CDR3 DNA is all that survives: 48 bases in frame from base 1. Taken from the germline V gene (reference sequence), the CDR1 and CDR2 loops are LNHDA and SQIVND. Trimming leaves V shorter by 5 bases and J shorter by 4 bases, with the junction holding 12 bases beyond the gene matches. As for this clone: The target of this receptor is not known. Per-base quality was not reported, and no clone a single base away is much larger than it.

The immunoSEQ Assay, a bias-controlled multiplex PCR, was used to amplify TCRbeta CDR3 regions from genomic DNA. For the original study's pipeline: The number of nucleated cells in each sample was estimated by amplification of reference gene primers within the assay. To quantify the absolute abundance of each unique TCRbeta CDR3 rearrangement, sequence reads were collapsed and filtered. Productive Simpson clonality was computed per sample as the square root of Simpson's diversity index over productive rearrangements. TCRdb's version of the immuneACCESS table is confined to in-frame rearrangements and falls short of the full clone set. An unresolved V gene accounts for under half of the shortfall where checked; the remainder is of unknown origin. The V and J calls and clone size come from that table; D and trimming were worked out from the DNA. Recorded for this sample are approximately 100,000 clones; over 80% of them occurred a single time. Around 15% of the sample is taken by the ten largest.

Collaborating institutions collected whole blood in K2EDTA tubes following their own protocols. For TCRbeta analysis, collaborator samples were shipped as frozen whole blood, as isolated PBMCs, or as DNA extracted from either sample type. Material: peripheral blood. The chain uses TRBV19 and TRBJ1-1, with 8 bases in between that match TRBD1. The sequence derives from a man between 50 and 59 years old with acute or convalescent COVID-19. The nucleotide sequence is TGTGCCAGTAGTTCCCCGTCGAGACAGGGGTCCACTGAAGCTTTCTTT. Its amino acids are CASSSPSRQGSTEAFF.